This T cell receptor (beta chain) was captured by sequencing in a study of T cells after yellow fever vaccination. A process of 5'RACE template switching, which added a universal primer site and UMIs, was used to make TCR cDNA. TCRdb redid the calling of the 5' RACE reads with MiXCR, one entry per CDR3 protein. The sample lists hundreds of thousands of distinct CDR3 sequences, 9% to 15% occurring once. Study-wide findings and caveats: A weaker secondary response peaked on day 5, the primary on day 15. In post-booster samples, most primary-vaccination clones reappeared (96% CD4, roughly 90% CD8). FACS-sorted repertoires might harbor abundant contaminating clonotypes from the bulk population.

The germline gives CDR1 SGHAT, CDR2 FQNNGV. Trimming took off 5 bases at V and 1 base at J, with 17 bases between the two ends. The CDR3 contains 16 residues. This clonotype was recorded a few times. As yet, its antigen is unknown. The source was PBMCs, collected on the day of the yellow fever booster vaccination. This sequence was found in a man aged 30 to 39 who received the YFV17D yellow fever vaccine. The chain couples TRBV11-2 to TRBJ1-1; possibly TRBD1 for D (5 bases). The CDR3 spells CASSVTFDSGNTEAFF. Here the CDR3 DNA reads TGTGCCAGCAGCGTAACTTTTGACAGTGGGAACACTGAAGCTTTCTTT. The whole variable domain, remainder taken from reference TRBV11-2 and TRBJ1-1, is EAGVAQSPRYKIIEKRQSVAFWCNPISGHATLYWYQQILGQGPKLLIQFQNNGVVDDSQLPKDRFSAERLKGVDSTLKIQPAKLEDSAVYLCASSVTFDSGNTEAFFGQGTRLTVV.